One sample yielded the 5 T cell receptor beta chains listed below, sequenced in a study of shared clonotypes between healthy human individuals. Here immunoSEQ multiplex PCR was the method, and the copy in TCRdb shows in-frame clones only, minus some. The sample carries 2 million to 2.5 million clones, over 90% recorded once. The sequencing sample was made of naive CD4+ T cells from PBMCs. The subset here: CD45RA+ positively selected. Source of these receptors: a man in his late teens or twenties in good health. Some clones in this sample may be carry-over from other donors' samples.

In DNA form, the CDR3 reads TGTGCCAGCAGCAGGGGACTAAGCCGGGCAGATACGCAGTATTTT. Amino acids: CASSRGLSRADTQYF. The V gene is TRBV7-7, the J gene TRBJ2-3; the match to TRBD2 covers 7 bases. Per the germline V gene, CDR1 is SSHAT and CDR2 is FNYEAQ (reference sequence). The J segment lost 4 bases and the V segment lost 5 bases, leaving 9 bases of the junction unmatched. There are 15 residues in the CDR3.

V and J are TRBV5-4 and TRBJ2-7; no definite D call. The length of the CDR3 is 12 residues. The V gene lost 1 base and the J gene lost 5 bases, with 7 bases spanning the gap. CDR1 and CDR2 (germline): SGHNT, YYREEE (reference sequence). The CDR3 nucleotides are TGTGCCAGCAGCTTGAGTCATGACGAGCAGTACTTC. Encoded protein: CASSLSHDEQYF.

The rearrangement joins TRBV11-2 to TRBJ2-5; D gene ambiguous. Trimming pared 5 bases from V and 5 bases from J, leaving 18 bases between. This CDR3 comprises 15 residues. The germline gives CDR1 SGHAT, CDR2 FQNNGV. CDR3 in DNA: TGTGCCAGCAGCACACCTCCGCTGGCGTGGGAGACCCAGTACTTC. Its protein is CASSTPPLAWETQYF.

The chain uses TRBV28 and TRBJ1-5; no clear D. Germline V CDR1 and CDR2: MDHEN, SYDVKM. This CDR3 spans 14 amino acids. V was trimmed by 6 bases and J by 2 bases, leaving 11 bases between them. The CDR3 protein is CASSHRARNQPQHF. DNA for the CDR3: TGTGCCAGCAGCCACCGGGCCCGCAATCAGCCCCAGCATTTT.

A word on this clone: Other DNA sequences in the same sample also yield this CDR3. The V and J genes are TRBV7-3 and TRBJ2-1; 9 bases align to TRBD2. V dropped 5 bases and J dropped 4; count of bases not matched to a gene: 6. Germline V gives CDR1 SGHTA, CDR2 FQGTGA. This CDR3 spans 15 amino acids. In nucleotides, the CDR3 is TGTGCCAGCAGCCAGACTAGCGGATTATACAATGAGCAGTTCTTC. Amino acids: CASSQTSGLYNEQFF.